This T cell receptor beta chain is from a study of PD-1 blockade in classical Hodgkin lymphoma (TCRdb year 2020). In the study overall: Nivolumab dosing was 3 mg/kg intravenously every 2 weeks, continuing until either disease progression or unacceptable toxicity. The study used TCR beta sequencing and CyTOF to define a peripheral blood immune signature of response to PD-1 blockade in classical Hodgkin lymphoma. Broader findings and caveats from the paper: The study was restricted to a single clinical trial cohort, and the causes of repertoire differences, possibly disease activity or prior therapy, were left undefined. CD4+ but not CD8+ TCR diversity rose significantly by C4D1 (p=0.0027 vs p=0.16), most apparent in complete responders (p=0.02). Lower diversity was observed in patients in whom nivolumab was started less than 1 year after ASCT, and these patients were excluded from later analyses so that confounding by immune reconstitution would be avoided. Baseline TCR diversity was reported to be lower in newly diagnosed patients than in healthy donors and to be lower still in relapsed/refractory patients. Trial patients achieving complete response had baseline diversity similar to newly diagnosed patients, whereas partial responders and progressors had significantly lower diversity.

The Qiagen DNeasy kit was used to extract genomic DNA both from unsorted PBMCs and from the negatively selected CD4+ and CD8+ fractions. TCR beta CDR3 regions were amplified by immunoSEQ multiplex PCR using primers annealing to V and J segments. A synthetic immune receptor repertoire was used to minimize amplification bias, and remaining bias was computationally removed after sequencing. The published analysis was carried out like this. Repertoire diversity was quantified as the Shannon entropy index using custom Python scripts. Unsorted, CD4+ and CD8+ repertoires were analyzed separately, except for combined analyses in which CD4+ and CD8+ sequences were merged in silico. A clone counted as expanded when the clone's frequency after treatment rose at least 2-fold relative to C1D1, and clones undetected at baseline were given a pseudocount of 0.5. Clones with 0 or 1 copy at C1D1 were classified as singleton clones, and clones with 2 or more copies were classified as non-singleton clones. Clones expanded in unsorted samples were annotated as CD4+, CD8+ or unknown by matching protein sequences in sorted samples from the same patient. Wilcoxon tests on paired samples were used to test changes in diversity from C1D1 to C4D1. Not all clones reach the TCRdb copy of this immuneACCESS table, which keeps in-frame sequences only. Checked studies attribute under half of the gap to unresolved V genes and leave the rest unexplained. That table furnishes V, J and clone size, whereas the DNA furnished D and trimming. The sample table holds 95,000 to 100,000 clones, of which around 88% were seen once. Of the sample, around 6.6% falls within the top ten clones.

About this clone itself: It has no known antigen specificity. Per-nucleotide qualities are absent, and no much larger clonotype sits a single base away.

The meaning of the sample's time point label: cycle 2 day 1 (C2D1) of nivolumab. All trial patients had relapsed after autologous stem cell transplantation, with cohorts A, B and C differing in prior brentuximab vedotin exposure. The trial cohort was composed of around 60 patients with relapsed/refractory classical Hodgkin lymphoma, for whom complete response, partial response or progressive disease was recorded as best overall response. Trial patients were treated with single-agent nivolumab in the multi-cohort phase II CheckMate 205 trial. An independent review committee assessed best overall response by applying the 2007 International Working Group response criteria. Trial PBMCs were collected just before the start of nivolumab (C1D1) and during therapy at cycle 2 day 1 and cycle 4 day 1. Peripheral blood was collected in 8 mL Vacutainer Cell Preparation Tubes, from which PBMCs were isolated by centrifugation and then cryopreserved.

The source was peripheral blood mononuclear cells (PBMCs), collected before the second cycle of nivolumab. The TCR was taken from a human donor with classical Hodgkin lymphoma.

The CDR3 protein: CASSAGYTLHTDTQYF. DNA sequence: TGTGCCAGCAGCGCAGGGTATACATTACACACAGATACGCAGTATTTT. This chain joins TRBV9 to TRBJ2-3; TRBD1 is possibly the D segment (5 matching bases). Relative to germline, V is 3 bases shorter and J is 2 bases shorter, with 16 bases between their ends. In the germline V gene, CDR1 corresponds to SGDLS and CDR2 to YYNGEE. Including cysteine and phenylalanine, the CDR3 has 16 amino acids. Only the CDR3 part of the read is kept: 48 bases, read in frame from the first base.